This TCR beta chain was obtained from a study of shared clonotypes between healthy human individuals. Profiled with immunoSEQ multiplex PCR; TCRdb holds only in-frame clones, not every one. This repertoire shows some 2,400,000 clones, roughly 95% found once; its top ten account for approximately 0.13%. The CDR3 covers 14 residues. Germline loops: CDR1 SGHRS, CDR2 YFSETQ. Trimming removed 2 bases from V and 8 bases from J, with 14 bases in between. Sequenced sample: naive CD4+ T cells sorted from blood. Noted subset: CD45RA+ positively selected. The clonotype originates from a man younger than 35 in good health. The rearrangement uses TRBV5-1 and TRBJ2-4, with a possible D match to TRBD2 (7 bases). The CDR3, as DNA: TGCGCCAGCAGCTTCGGGGGGCGCATAGACATTCAGTACTTC. Its protein is CASSFGGRIDIQYF.